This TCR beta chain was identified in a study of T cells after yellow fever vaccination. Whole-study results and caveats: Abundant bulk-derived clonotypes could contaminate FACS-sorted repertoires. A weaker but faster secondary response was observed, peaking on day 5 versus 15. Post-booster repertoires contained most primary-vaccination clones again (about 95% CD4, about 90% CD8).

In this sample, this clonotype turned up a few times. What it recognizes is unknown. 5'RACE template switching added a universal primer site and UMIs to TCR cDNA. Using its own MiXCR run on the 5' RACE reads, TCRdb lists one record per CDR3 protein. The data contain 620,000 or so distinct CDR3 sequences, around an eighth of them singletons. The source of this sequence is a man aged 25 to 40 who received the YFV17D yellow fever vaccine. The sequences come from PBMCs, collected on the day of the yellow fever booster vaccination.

The CDR3 DNA sequence: TGTGCCAGCACCCGCCGCGGGGTAGAGACCCAGTACTTC. The encoded protein is CASTRRGVETQYF. This chain joins TRBV12-3 or TRBV12-4 and TRBJ2-5, with D possibly being TRBD2 (6 bases). The CDR3 runs 13 residues. The ends were cut back, 7 bases at V and 4 bases at J, with 13 bases in the middle.